A selection of T cell receptor beta chains follows, all from one sample in a study of blood T cell repertoires in COVID-19. Assay used: immunoSEQ multiplex PCR; TCRdb lists only in-frame clones, some missing. The table has 410,000 or so clones, roughly 89% seen once. The sample taken for sequencing was peripheral blood. These receptors all come from a woman in her twenties or thirties with active or convalescent COVID-19. Each CDR3 is given with its conserved first and last residue. D genes are given only for firm matches. For some rows the clone size is stated as once, few or many, or as a class when expanded; others skip it.

size	D	V	J	CDR3	DNA
.	TRBD2	TRBV6-5	TRBJ2-1	CASRTSALSYEQFF	TGTGCCAGCAGGACTAGCGCCCTCTCCTATGAGCAGTTCTTC
.	.	TRBV6-1	TRBJ2-3	CASSDTGPTDTQYF	TGTGCCAGCAGTGACACAGGTCCCACAGATACGCAGTATTTT
.	TRBD1	TRBV5-6	TRBJ1-2	CASSLTGEDYGYTF	TGTGCCAGCAGCTTGACAGGGGAGGACTATGGCTACACCTTC
few	.	TRBV20-1	TRBJ1-1	CSASDGQEAFF	TGCAGTGCAAGCGATGGACAGGAAGCTTTCTTT
.	TRBD1	TRBV6-2/TRBV6-3	TRBJ2-1	CASSYSTGGTSYNEQFF	TGTGCCAGCAGTTACTCGACAGGGGGTACCTCCTACAATGAGCAGTTCTTC
few	TRBD1	TRBV6-6	TRBJ1-1	CASSLTGATSNTEAFF	TGTGCCAGCAGTCTAACAGGGGCAACTTCGAACACTGAAGCTTTCTTT
.	.	TRBV4-1	TRBJ1-2	CASSQVDSYGYTF	TGCGCCAGCAGCCAAGTGGACAGCTATGGCTACACCTTC
.	.	TRBV7-8	TRBJ1-5	CASSPGQPNQPQHF	TGTGCCAGCAGCCCAGGACAGCCCAATCAGCCCCAGCATTTT
.	TRBD1	TRBV7-9	TRBJ1-1	CASSFSGTGGAEAFF	TGTGCCAGCAGCTTTTCCGGGACAGGGGGTGCTGAAGCTTTCTTT
once	.	TRBV12-3/TRBV12-4	TRBJ2-1	CASTLSYEQFF	TGTGCCAGCACCCTCAGTTATGAGCAGTTCTTC
.	.	TRBV6-2/TRBV6-3	TRBJ1-1	CASSPEGDTEAFF	TGTGCCAGCAGCCCTGAAGGGGACACTGAAGCTTTCTTT
.	.	TRBV29-1	TRBJ1-1	CSLGTEGMRTEAFF	TGCAGCCTAGGGACGGAGGGGATGCGCACTGAAGCTTTCTTT
once	TRBD1	TRBV5-5	TRBJ1-1	CASSWGDRMNTEAFF	TGTGCCAGCAGCTGGGGGGACAGGATGAACACTGAAGCTTTCTTT
.	.	TRBV5-1	TRBJ1-1	CASSLGQSNTEAFF	TGCGCCAGCAGCTTGGGACAGTCGAACACTGAAGCTTTCTTT
.	.	TRBV7-5	TRBJ2-5	CVRSSPRETQYF	TGTGTCAGAAGCTCCCCACGGGAGACCCAGTACTTC
.	.	TRBV6-5	TRBJ1-3	CASRYGQASENTIYF	TGTGCCAGCAGATATGGTCAGGCCTCTGAAAACACCATATATTTT
.	TRBD2	TRBV6-1	TRBJ2-1	CASSEEAGGPNEQFF	TGTGCCAGCAGTGAAGAAGCGGGGGGTCCCAATGAGCAGTTCTTC
.	.	TRBV11-2	TRBJ2-7	CASTYGLRGSYEQYF	TGTGCCAGCACCTACGGGCTAAGGGGCTCCTACGAGCAGTACTTC
.	.	TRBV19	TRBJ1-5	CASSISNRVDQPQHF	TGTGCCAGTAGTATCTCCAACAGGGTGGATCAGCCCCAGCATTTT
once	.	TRBV2	TRBJ1-4	CASSQQGGVNEKLFF	TGTGCCAGCAGTCAGCAGGGTGGAGTAAATGAAAAACTGTTTTTT
.	TRBD1	TRBV6-1	TRBJ1-2	CASSAFPAGTGGLIYGYTF	TGTGCCAGCAGTGCCTTCCCCGCCGGGACAGGGGGCTTAATCTATGGCTACACCTTC
.	.	TRBV7-9	TRBJ1-4	CASSHVRVSTNEKLFF	TGTGCCAGCAGCCATGTCAGGGTTTCAACTAATGAAAAACTGTTTTTT
once	TRBD1	TRBV7-6	TRBJ2-7	CASSLGQGSPPEQYF	TGTGCCAGCAGTTTGGGACAGGGCTCTCCTCCCGAGCAGTACTTC
.	TRBD1	TRBV24-1	TRBJ2-7	CATSEGQPPYEQYF	TGTGCCACCAGTGAGGGACAGCCTCCCTACGAGCAGTACTTC
once	.	TRBV4-2	TRBJ2-7	CASSQGAGSYEQYF	TGTGCCAGCAGCCAAGGTGCGGGGAGCTACGAGCAGTACTTC
.	TRBD2	TRBV5-1	TRBJ2-3	CASSLSGTSTDTQYF	TGCGCCAGCAGCTTGAGCGGGACCTCCACAGATACGCAGTATTTT
.	TRBD2	TRBV6-5	TRBJ2-3	CASSYERGGIDTQYF	TGTGCCAGCAGTTATGAGCGGGGGGGCATAGATACGCAGTATTTT
.	.	TRBV15	TRBJ1-2	CATAKGDINYGYTF	TGTGCCACCGCCAAGGGGGATATTAACTATGGCTACACCTTC
.	TRBD1	TRBV2	TRBJ1-6	CATRTGRTYNSPLHF	TGTGCCACCCGGACAGGGCGTACCTATAATTCACCCCTCCACTTT
.	TRBD1	TRBV30	TRBJ1-2	CAWSLSGGGYTF	TGTGCCTGGAGTTTATCAGGGGGTGGCTACACCTTC
.	.	TRBV11-3	TRBJ2-7	CASSFDPGHEQYF	TGTGCCAGCAGCTTCGATCCCGGTCACGAGCAGTACTTC
.	.	TRBV7-6	TRBJ1-2	CASSYNPGIYGYTF	TGTGCCAGCAGCTATAATCCAGGCATCTATGGCTACACCTTC
.	.	TRBV19	TRBJ2-6	CASSIISGANVLTF	TGTGCCAGTAGTATTATCTCTGGGGCCAACGTCCTGACTTTC
.	TRBD2	TRBV4-1	TRBJ2-1	CASSQTSDEQFF	TGCGCCAGCAGCCAAACTAGCGACGAGCAGTTCTTC
.	TRBD2	TRBV3-1/TRBV3-2	TRBJ2-1	CASSQRGLAGSSYNEQFF	TGTGCCAGCAGCCAGAGGGGACTAGCGGGGTCGTCCTACAATGAGCAGTTCTTC